This T cell receptor beta chain was sequenced during a study of blood T cell repertoires in COVID-19. Original methodology: It was from reference gene primer amplification that nucleated cell counts were estimated. Data came from immunoSEQ multiplex PCR; TCRdb stores just in-frame clones and leaves some out. V and J calls and clone size are copied from that table; D and trimming were computed from the DNA. Among 50,000 to 65,000 clones listed, approximately 92% were seen once. The CDR3 is 15 amino acids. The germline gives CDR1 LGHDT, CDR2 YNNKEL (reference sequence). The V gene end was trimmed by 5 bases and the J gene end by 4 bases; junction bases not matched to a gene: 10.

The sample was peripheral blood. This chain uses TRBV3-1 (or the pseudogene TRBV3-2) with TRBJ1-2; TRBD1 agrees at 7 bases. The sequence was collected from a man aged 45 to 65 with active COVID-19. The CDR3 spells CASSDLFRDSYGYTF. CDR3 DNA: TGTGCCAGCAGCGATCTTTTCCGGGACAGCTATGGCTACACCTTC.